This entry features one TCR beta chain sequence. As yet, its antigen is unknown. This entry comes from a study of T cell responses to AZD1222 COVID-19 vaccine. Study results and limitations: Of spike-specific TCRs, nearly half reportedly target regions left unmutated in variants. Two AZD1222 doses significantly raised spike-specific TCR breadth and depth over controls. Seropositivity was recorded at baseline in only 6 or 7 AZD1222 recipients. Sampling that yielded the repertoires occurred only after the peak T cell response.

V lost 5 bases, J lost 5 bases, and 18 bases lay in between. The CDR3 is 15 amino acids. CDR1 is SEHNR and CDR2 is FQNEAQ in the germline V gene (reference sequence). Only in-frame clones appear in the TCRdb table, and some are missing; sequencing was by immunoSEQ multiplex PCR. The repertoire holds 150,000 to 200,000 clones, with 90% as singletons. Sequenced material: peripheral blood, taken 28 days after the second dose of the MenACWY control vaccine. The sequence derives from an adult who received the MenACWY meningococcal vaccine as a control. This chain connects TRBV7-9 to TRBJ1-2; D gene ambiguous. CDR3 protein: CASSPSEYSGYGYTF. In DNA, the CDR3 is TGTGCCAGCAGCCCGTCCGAGTACTCAGGATATGGCTACACCTTC.